Below are 20 T cell receptor beta chains sequenced from a single sample in a study of T cell responses to AZD1222 COVID-19 vaccine. Sequencing used immunoSEQ multiplex PCR; TCRdb keeps in-frame clones, though not all of them. This sample has 25,000 or so clones, with roughly 84% found just once. The specimen comprised peripheral blood, sampled 28 days after the second AZD1222 dose. All receptors come from an adult who received the AZD1222 COVID-19 vaccine.

The chain links TRBV10-3 to TRBJ1-2; TRBD1 is a possible D gene (5 bases). In germline, CDR1 is ENHRY, CDR2 SYGVKD. V lost 3 bases and J lost 6, with 14 bases in between. There are 14 residues in the CDR3. CDR3: CAISEGRGFDGYTF. In nucleotides, the CDR3 is TGTGCCATCAGTGAAGGGAGGGGATTCGATGGCTACACCTTC.

This rearrangement joins TRBV5-1 to TRBJ2-3; D not resolved. Trimming cost V 1 base and J 0 bases, with 6 bases left between them. The CDR3 spans 14 residues. In germline, CDR1 is SGHRS, CDR2 YFSETQ. The CDR3 loop reads CASSLTSSTDTQYF. CDR3 nucleotides: TGCGCCAGCAGCTTGACCAGCAGCACAGATACGCAGTATTTT.

J is TRBJ2-1 and V is TRBV21-1; the table's D gene call, TRBD2, was not cross checked with the DNA. TRBV21-1 represents a pseudogene. The CDR3 loop spans 17 amino acids. The CDR3 loop reads CASCSGTSGLTYNEQFF. The CDR3 coding sequence is TGTGCCAGCTGTTCGGGGACTAGCGGGTTGACCTACAATGAGCAGTTCTTC.

This sequence joins TRBV19 and TRBJ2-7; D might be TRBD2 (6 bases). This CDR3 has 12 residues. CDR1 is LNHDA and CDR2 is SQIVND in the germline V gene (reference sequence). The V and J ends lost 1 base and 6 bases respectively, with 7 bases between them. The CDR3 DNA follows: TGTGCCAGTAGTATAGGGGGAGGCGAGCAGTACTTC. This encodes CASSIGGGEQYF.

V gene TRBV28 combines with J gene TRBJ2-7; D unclear. The germline gives CDR1 MDHEN, CDR2 SYDVKM. V lost 6 bases, J lost 4 bases, and 4 bases lay in between. This CDR3 contains 10 residues. Written as DNA, the CDR3 is TGTGCCAGCAGCAGGTACGAGCAGTACTTC. Its protein product is CASSRYEQYF. The full variable domain, in which reference TRBV28 and TRBJ2-7 provide the parts outside the CDR3, is DVKVTQSSRYLVKRTGEKVFLECVQDMDHENMFWYRQDPGLGLRLIYFSYDVKMKEKGDIPEGYSVSREKKERFSLILESASTNQTSMYLCASSRYEQYFGPGTRLTVT.

The V and J genes are TRBV18 and TRBJ1-6, with 10 bases identical to TRBD1. This CDR3 has 16 amino acids. The V gene end was trimmed by 3 bases and the J gene end by 11 bases; junction bases not matched to a gene: 10. Germline assignment: CDR1 KGHSH and CDR2 LQKENI. The CDR3 here is CASSPETGGTGAPLHF. The CDR3 nucleotides are TGTGCCAGCTCACCGGAGACAGGGGGCACCGGGGCACCCCTCCACTTT.

In its sample, this clone was seen once. The chain joins TRBV5-5 to TRBJ2-3; tentative D call: TRBD1 (6 bases). V was trimmed by 1 base and J by 5 bases, leaving 17 bases between them. CDR3 size: 16 residues. Germline CDR1 SGHKS, CDR2 YYEKEE (reference sequence). DNA for the CDR3: TGTGCCAGCAGCTTGAGAACAGGGATATTGGGAGATACGCAGTATTTT. Protein: CASSLRTGILGDTQYF.

The V gene is TRBV10-3, the J gene TRBJ2-1; 11 bases agree with TRBD2. V lost 3 bases, J lost 6 bases, and 4 bases stayed unmatched. The germline gives CDR1 ENHRY, CDR2 SYGVKD. The CDR3 runs to 15 residues. The CDR3 DNA is TGTGCCATCAGTGACGCCGGGACTAGCGGCAATGAGCAGTTCTTC. Translated: CAISDAGTSGNEQFF.

The chain is built from TRBV7-9 and TRBJ2-5; the match to TRBD2 covers 7 bases. CDR1 and CDR2 from the germline V gene are SEHNR and FQNEAQ (reference sequence). This CDR3 spans 15 amino acids. J lost 6 bases, V lost 1 base, and 8 bases had no gene match. CDR3 DNA sequence: TGTGCCAGCAGCTTAGTGTTGGGAGGGCCACAGACCCAGTACTTC. It is translated as CASSLVLGGPQTQYF. Full variable domain (outside the CDR3, taken from reference TRBV7-9 and TRBJ2-5): DTGVSQNPRHKITKRGQNVTFRCDPISEHNRLYWYRQTLGQGPEFLTYFQNEAQLEKSRLLSDRFSAERPKGSFSTLEIQRTEQGDSAMYLCASSLVLGGPQTQYFGPGTRLLVL.

This clone was seen just once. The chain links TRBV27 to TRBJ2-7; TRBD2 aligns across 10 bases. V trimming: 0 bases; J trimming: 1 base; junction bases outside the gene matches: 9. Germline CDR1 and CDR2: MNHEY and SMNVEV (reference sequence). The CDR3 has 18 residues. Written as DNA, the CDR3 is TGTGCCAGCAGTTTATCGGGTTTCGGACTAGCGGAATCCTACGAGCAGTACTTC. Protein product: CASSLSGFGLAESYEQYF.

The V gene is TRBV18, the J gene TRBJ2-5, with 7 positions matching TRBD2. V trimming: 0 bases; J trimming: 1 base; junction bases outside the gene matches: 8. CDR1 is KGHSH and CDR2 is LQKENI in the germline V gene. CDR3 length equals 17 residues. CDR3 nucleotides: TGTGCCAGCTCACCACCGGGGGACTACCTCTTCCAAGAGACCCAGTACTTC. Residues: CASSPPGDYLFQETQYF.

This chain links TRBV5-6 with TRBJ2-7; D is possibly TRBD2 (6 bases). Germline V gene lookup returns CDR1 SGHDT and CDR2 YYEEEE. The CDR3 loop spans 16 amino acids. With 4 bases removed from V and 3 bases from J, the gap between germline ends came to 20 bases. The CDR3 DNA follows: TGTGCCAGCAGCGGGATTCGTCGTCAGGGAGGCTACGAGCAGTACTTC. This codes for CASSGIRRQGGYEQYF.

The gene calls are TRBV29-1 and TRBJ1-2, with a tentative D call TRBD1 (6 bases). The germline V and J ends were trimmed by 6 bases and 2 bases, with 13 bases remaining between them. The CDR3 runs 13 residues. CDR1 SQVTM and CDR2 ANQGSEA come from the germline V gene. The DNA for the CDR3 is TGCAGCGTCGCCGCCGGACAGAACTATGGCTACACCTTC. It translates to CSVAAGQNYGYTF.

This clone was observed a few times. The chain uses TRBV6-5 and TRBJ2-3; no reliable D call. Germline V CDR1 and CDR2: MNHEY, SVGAGI. The CDR3 length is 11 residues. V was trimmed by 11 bases and J by 1 base, leaving 7 bases between them. This chain's CDR3 is CAGQRTDTQYF. The CDR3 nucleotides are TGTGCCGGCCAGCGCACAGATACGCAGTATTTT.

This clone was detected only once. The chain employs TRBV7-9 and TRBJ2-1; possibly TRBD2 for D (6 bases). Germline assignment: CDR1 SEHNR and CDR2 FQNEAQ (reference sequence). V lost 5 bases, J lost 10 bases, and 18 bases lay in between. CDR3 length: 14 amino acids. Written as DNA, the CDR3 is TGTGCCAGCAGCCGTAATTATATACTAGCCGAGCAGTTCTTC. Translated: CASSRNYILAEQFF. The whole variable domain, remainder taken from reference TRBV7-9 and TRBJ2-1, is DTGVSQNPRHKITKRGQNVTFRCDPISEHNRLYWYRQTLGQGPEFLTYFQNEAQLEKSRLLSDRFSAERPKGSFSTLEIQRTEQGDSAMYLCASSRNYILAEQFFGPGTRLTVL.

The chain is built from TRBV7-9 and TRBJ1-4; TRBD1 matches at 8 bases. Unmatched junction bases numbered 7, after V lost 2 bases and J lost 5 bases. From germline, CDR1 is SEHNR and CDR2 FQNEAQ (reference sequence). The CDR3 spans 16 residues. As DNA, the CDR3 is TGTGCCAGCAGCTTACCGGGACAGGAACCGAATGAAAAACTGTTTTTT. This gives the protein CASSLPGQEPNEKLFF.

This sequence joins TRBV13 and TRBJ2-7, with D tentatively TRBD2 (6 bases). This CDR3 spans 12 amino acids. The germline CDR1 and CDR2 sequences are PRHDT and FYEKMQ (reference sequence). Trimming pared 5 bases from V and 2 bases from J, leaving 7 bases between. CDR3 coding DNA: TGTGCCAGCAGCCGGGGGACCTACGAGCAGTACTTC. This encodes CASSRGTYEQYF. Supplemented by reference TRBV13 and TRBJ2-7, the full variable domain reads AAGVIQSPRHLIKEKRETATLKCYPIPRHDTVYWYQQGPGQDPQFLISFYEKMQSDKGSIPDRFSAQQFSDYHSELNMSSLELGDSALYFCASSRGTYEQYFGPGTRLTVT.

The DNA of the CDR3 is TGTGCCAGAACCCCCACCCGGAAGGGACGGGAGCTGTTTTTT. This sequence encodes CARTPTRKGRELFF. The rearrangement joins TRBV25-1 to TRBJ2-2; D may be TRBD1 or TRBD2 (5 bases each). The CDR3 is made up of 14 amino acids. The germline V gene encodes CDR1 MGHDK and CDR2 SYGVNS. The germline V and J ends were trimmed by 9 bases and 9 bases, with 20 bases remaining between them.

This chain links TRBV5-5 with TRBJ1-4; D is possibly TRBD1 (5 bases). The germline V and J ends were trimmed by 0 bases and 5 bases, with 14 bases remaining between them. CDR1 is SGHKS and CDR2 is YYEKEE in the germline V gene (reference sequence). This CDR3 has 16 residues. The DNA for the CDR3 is TGTGCCAGCAGCTTGGGTGTCGGGACTTCGAATGAAAAACTGTTTTTT. As protein: CASSLGVGTSNEKLFF.

The gene calls are TRBV29-1 and TRBJ2-3; TRBD1 might be the D (5 bases). Germline loops: CDR1 SQVTM, CDR2 ANQGSEA. This CDR3 comprises 12 residues. V lost 4 bases, J lost 3 bases, and 8 bases lay in between. The CDR3: CSVGQPTDTQYF. CDR3 sequence (DNA): TGCAGCGTTGGACAGCCAACAGATACGCAGTATTTT.